Listed below are T cell receptor beta chains from one sample, sequenced in a study of persistence of HIV-infected CD4 T cells. The method was immunoSEQ multiplex PCR; TCRdb's version includes in-frame clones alone and lacks a portion of them. The table has approximately 31,000 clones, roughly four fifths seen once. Antigens of these TCRs are unknown. The sequencing used CD4+ T cells sorted from PBMCs after approximately 18-hour stimulation, collected from a patient who received antiretroviral therapy. The source of these receptors is an adult man with HIV who was CMV-seropositive. The CDR3 runs from the conserved cysteine through the conserved F or W.

V gene | CDR3 protein
TRBV4-2 | CASSQDWGADQPQHF
TRBV9 | CASSVADGYEQYF
TRBV7-2 | CASSRDRVSEKLFF
TRBV30 | CAWNSGVSSPLHF
TRBV18 | CASSRVRLSSSNTEAFF
TRBV4-1 | CASSQEGGSFYGYTF
TRBV6-2/TRBV6-3 | CASSSSTDTQYF
TRBV7-2 | CASSLASGGGMGGYTF
TRBV6-5 | CASRPTVSYEQYF
TRBV7-9 | CASSSPGESVSTEAFF
TRBV29-1 | CSVDEIANYGYTF
TRBV15 | CATSRQPETGPQHF
TRBV2 | CASSSGFQETQYF
TRBV7-2 | CASSEWMGQYF
TRBV7-8 | CASSLESGAVTDTQYF
TRBV18 | CASSPGQGQEKLFF
TRBV4-3 | CASSQLSSPYSGNTIYF
TRBV7-2 | CASSLDRGRADTQYF
TRBV18 | CASSPGEEQYF
TRBV7-8 | CASSPGPILGEDSNQPQHF
TRBV5-6 | CASSPLSGLFQYF
TRBV20-1 | CSASSPVGGSYNEQFF
TRBV13 | CASSPGVGITDTQYF
TRBV5-1 | CASSGRGINTGELFF
TRBV7-7 | CASSLSYAGGRNTGELFF
TRBV7-9 | CASSPGLREDTQYF
TRBV19 | CASSSRGSFAETQYF
TRBV19 | CASSIGQGNGETQYF
TRBV29-1 | CSVEPRGRLGEETQYF
TRBV19 | CASSTGSYYNEQFF
TRBV19 | CASSRKSTGRDEAFF
TRBV3-1/TRBV3-2 | CASSQQKGTGGTEAFF
TRBV19 | CASSIWGHGNEKLFF
TRBV7-3 | CASSLGGASLGTQYF
TRBV13 | CASSPGGVSYEQYF
TRBV5-4 | CASSPDRGRPYF
TRBV18 | CASSPRAGLTDTQYF
TRBV11-1 | CASSAGDSSGNTIYF
TRBV5-6 | CASSRDRATEQYF
TRBV29-1 | CSVAQRGGTQYF
TRBV6-5 | CASSPSRGTNQPQHF
TRBV6-2/TRBV6-3 | CASSYPGQGKTQYF
TRBV7-2 | CASSKEELGRPQHF
TRBV18 | CASSPTSGGLRETQYF
TRBV6-5 | CASSKTGSLRAEAFF